The T cell receptor beta chain under discussion was sequenced for a study of T cell responses to AZD1222 COVID-19 vaccine. For the study at large: Second-dose schedules of about 4 or about 12 weeks were combined. General study points: Baseline serostatus was positive in only a handful of AZD1222 recipients. Donors, mostly white British, included more females; clonal diversity was possibly underestimated.

The table lists this clone with a few counts. Its antigen is still unknown. The method was immunoSEQ multiplex PCR; TCRdb's version includes in-frame clones alone and lacks a portion of them. The table includes some 130,000 clones, approximately 92% detected once. This sequence originates from an adult in good health. Specimen: peripheral blood, collected on day 0 of AZD1222 vaccination.

The CDR3 sequence is CASSSWAGGGSPLHF. The DNA of the CDR3 is TGTGCCAGCAGCTCCTGGGCAGGGGGTGGTTCACCCCTCCACTTT. The rearrangement uses TRBV7-6 and TRBJ1-6; 7 nucleotides align to TRBD1. Per the germline V gene, CDR1 is SGHVS and CDR2 is FNYEAQ. The J segment lost 9 bases and the V segment lost 4 bases, leaving 9 bases of the junction unmatched. This CDR3 has 15 amino acids.